The clone carrying this T cell receptor beta chain was recorded only once. The antigen remains unidentified. As for time point: week 11, during vaccination. The content of each vaccine dose was 300 ug of mutant IDH1 20-mer peptide, and topical imiquimod accompanied it. Germline assignment: CDR1 LGHNA and CDR2 YSLEER. This CDR3 comprises 15 residues. Trimming removed 0 bases from V and 5 bases from J; junction bases left unmatched: 2. Data came from immunoSEQ multiplex PCR; TCRdb stores just in-frame clones and leaves some out. In the table there are roughly 70,000 clones, approximately 84% of which are singletons. This entry is derived from a study of a mutant IDH1 vaccine in newly diagnosed glioma.

The chain recombines TRBV4-3 with TRBJ2-1; 9 bases match TRBD2. The sequencing used PBMCs, collected from a glioma patient whose treatment included an IDH1 peptide vaccine. The clonotype was recovered from a woman aged 45-65 years with glioma. CDR3 region: CASSQDSGGHNEQFF. The CDR3 coding sequence is TGCGCCAGCAGCCAAGATAGCGGGGGCCACAATGAGCAGTTCTTC.